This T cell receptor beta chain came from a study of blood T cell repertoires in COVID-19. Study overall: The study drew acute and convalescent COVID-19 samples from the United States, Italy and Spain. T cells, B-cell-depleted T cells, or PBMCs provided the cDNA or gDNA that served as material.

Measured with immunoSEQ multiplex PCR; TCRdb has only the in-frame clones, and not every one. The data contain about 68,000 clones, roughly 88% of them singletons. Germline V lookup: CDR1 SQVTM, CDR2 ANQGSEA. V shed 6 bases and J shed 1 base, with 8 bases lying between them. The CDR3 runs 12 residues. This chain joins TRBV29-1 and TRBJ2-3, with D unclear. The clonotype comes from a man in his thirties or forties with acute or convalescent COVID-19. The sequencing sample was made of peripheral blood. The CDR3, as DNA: TGCAGCGTCGTTACAGGCACAGATACGCAGTATTTT. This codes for CSVVTGTDTQYF.